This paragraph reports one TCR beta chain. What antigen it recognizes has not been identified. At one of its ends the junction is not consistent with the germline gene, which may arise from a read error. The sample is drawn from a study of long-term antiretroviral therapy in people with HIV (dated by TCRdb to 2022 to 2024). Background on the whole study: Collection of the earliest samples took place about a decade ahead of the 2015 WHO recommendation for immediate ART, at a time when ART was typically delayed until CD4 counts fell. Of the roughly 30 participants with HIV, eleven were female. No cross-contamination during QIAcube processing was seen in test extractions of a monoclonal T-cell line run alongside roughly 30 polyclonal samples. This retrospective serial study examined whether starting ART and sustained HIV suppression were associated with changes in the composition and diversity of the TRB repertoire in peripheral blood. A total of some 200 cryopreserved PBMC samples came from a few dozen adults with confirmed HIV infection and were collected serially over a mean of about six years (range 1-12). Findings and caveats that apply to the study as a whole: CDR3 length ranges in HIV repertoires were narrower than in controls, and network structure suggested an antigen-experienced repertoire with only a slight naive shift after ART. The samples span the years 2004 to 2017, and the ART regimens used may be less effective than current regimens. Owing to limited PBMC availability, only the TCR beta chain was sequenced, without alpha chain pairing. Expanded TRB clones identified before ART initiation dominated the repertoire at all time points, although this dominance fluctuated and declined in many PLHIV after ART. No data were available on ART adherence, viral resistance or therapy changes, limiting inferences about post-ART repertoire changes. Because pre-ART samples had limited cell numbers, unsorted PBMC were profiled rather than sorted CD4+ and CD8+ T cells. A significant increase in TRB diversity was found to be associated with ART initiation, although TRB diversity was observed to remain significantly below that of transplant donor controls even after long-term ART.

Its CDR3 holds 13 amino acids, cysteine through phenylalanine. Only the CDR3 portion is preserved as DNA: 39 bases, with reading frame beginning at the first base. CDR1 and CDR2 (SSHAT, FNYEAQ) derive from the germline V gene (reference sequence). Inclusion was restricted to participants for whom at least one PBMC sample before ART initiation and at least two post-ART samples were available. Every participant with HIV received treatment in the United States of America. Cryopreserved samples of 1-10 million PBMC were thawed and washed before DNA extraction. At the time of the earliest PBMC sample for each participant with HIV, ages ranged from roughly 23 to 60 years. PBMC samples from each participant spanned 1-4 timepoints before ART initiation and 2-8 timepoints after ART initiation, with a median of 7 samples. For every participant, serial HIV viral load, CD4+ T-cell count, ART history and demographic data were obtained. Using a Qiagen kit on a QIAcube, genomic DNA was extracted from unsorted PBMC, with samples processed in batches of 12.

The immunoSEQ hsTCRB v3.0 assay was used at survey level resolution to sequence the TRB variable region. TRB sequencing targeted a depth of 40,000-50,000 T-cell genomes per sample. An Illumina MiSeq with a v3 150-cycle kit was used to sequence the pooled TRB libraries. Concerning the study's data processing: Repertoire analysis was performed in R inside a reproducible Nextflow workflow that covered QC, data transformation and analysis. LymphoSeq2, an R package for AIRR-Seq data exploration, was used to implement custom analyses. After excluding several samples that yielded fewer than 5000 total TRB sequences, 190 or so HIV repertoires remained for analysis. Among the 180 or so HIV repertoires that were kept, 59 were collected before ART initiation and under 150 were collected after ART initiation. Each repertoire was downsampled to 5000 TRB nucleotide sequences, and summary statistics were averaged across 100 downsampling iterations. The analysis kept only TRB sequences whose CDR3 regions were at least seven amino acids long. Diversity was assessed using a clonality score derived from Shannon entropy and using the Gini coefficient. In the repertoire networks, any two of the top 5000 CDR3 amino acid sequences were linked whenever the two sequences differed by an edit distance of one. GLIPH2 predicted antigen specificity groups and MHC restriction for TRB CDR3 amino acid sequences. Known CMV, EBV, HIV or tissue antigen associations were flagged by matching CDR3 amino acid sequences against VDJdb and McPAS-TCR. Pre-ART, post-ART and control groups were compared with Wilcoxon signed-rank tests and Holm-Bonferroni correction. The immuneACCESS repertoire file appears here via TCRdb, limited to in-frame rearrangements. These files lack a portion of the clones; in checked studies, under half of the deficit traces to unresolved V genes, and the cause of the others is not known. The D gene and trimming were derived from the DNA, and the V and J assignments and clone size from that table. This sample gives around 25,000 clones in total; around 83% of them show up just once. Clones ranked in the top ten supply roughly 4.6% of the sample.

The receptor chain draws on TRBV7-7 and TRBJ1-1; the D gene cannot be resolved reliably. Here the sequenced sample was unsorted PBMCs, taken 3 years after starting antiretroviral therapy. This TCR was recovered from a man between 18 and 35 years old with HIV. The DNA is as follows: TGTGCTAGCAGCAGGACCGTGAACACTGAAGCTTTCTTT. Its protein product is CASSRTVNTEAFF.